These 7 T cell receptor beta chains share one sample of origin, sequenced in a study of T-cell reconstitution after alpha-beta-depleted transplantation in children. The library targeted TCRbeta and was prepared with unique molecular identifiers. TCRdb reprocessed the PCR reads with MiXCR, giving one entry per CDR3 protein. The sample gives about 77,000 distinct CDR3 sequences, around a sixth of which show up once; 51% is in the top ten. The input for sequencing was PBMCs, mostly from graft donor cells, taken 360 days after TCRalphabeta/CD19-depleted stem cell transplant. The receptors here all came from a male patient under 10 years old who had a stem cell transplant for acute lymphoblastic leukemia, so the T cells may come from the graft donor.

The chain carries TRBV7-8 and TRBJ2-1; no definite D call. The V and J ends lost 4 bases and 10 bases respectively, with 11 bases between them. The germline V gene has CDR1 SGHVS and CDR2 FQNEAQ. CDR3 length: 12 amino acids. CDR3 loop: CASSYRAGEQFF. The CDR3 DNA is TGTGCCAGCAGCTACCGGGCCGGCGAGCAGTTCTTC. Drawing the rest from reference TRBV7-8 and TRBJ2-1, the complete variable domain is GAGVSQSPRYKVAKRGQDVALRCDPISGHVSLFWYQQALGQGPEFLTYFQNEAQLDKSGLPSDRFFAERPEGSVSTLKIQRTQQEDSAVYLCASSYRAGEQFFGPGTRLTVL.

This clonotype was picked up one time. The chain is built from TRBV2 and TRBJ2-5, with 7 bases identical to TRBD2. The CDR3 is 18 amino acids. CDR1 is SNHLY and CDR2 is FYNNEI in the germline V gene. Germline trimming cut 5 bases from V and 1 base from J; bases unmatched to any gene: 16. CDR3 sequence: CASSLRLAATRGQETQYF. The CDR3 coding sequence is TGTGCCAGCAGTTTACGGCTAGCGGCTACCCGGGGCCAAGAGACCCAGTACTTC.

This clonotype was found many times. V is TRBV11-3 and J is TRBJ1-2; no clear D gene. Per the germline V gene, CDR1 is SGHNT and CDR2 is YENEEA. Trimming pared 2 bases from V and 8 bases from J, leaving 15 bases between. The CDR3 totals 14 residues. The CDR3 DNA reads TGTGCCAGCAGCTTAAGAGGTTACAGTAACGGCTACACCTTC. The encoded protein is CASSLRGYSNGYTF. The full variable domain, its missing parts supplied by reference TRBV11-3 and TRBJ1-2, is EAGVVQSPRYKIIEKKQPVAFWCNPISGHNTLYWYLQNLGQGPELLIRYENEEAVDDSQLPKDRFSAERLKGVDSTLKIQPAELGDSAVYLCASSLRGYSNGYTFGSGTRLTVV.

The rearrangement uses TRBV9 and TRBJ2-2; D remains unclear. Trimming took off 3 bases at V and 2 bases at J, with 5 bases between the two ends. The germline V gene has CDR1 SGDLS and CDR2 YYNGEE. The CDR3 runs 13 residues. DNA of the CDR3: TGTGCCAGCAGCGCCTTAAACACCGGGGAGCTGTTTTTT. It yields the protein CASSALNTGELFF.

This clonotype came up a few times. J is TRBJ2-3 and V is TRBV12-3 or TRBV12-4; TRBD2 might be the D (6 bases). CDR3 length: 15 residues. Trimming removed 5 bases from V and 1 base from J, with 13 bases in between. The CDR3 coding sequence is TGTGCCAGCAGTCAAAAGGGAGGTGGCACAGATACGCAGTATTTT. Residues: CASSQKGGGTDTQYF.

This clonotype has at least ten counts. This rearrangement joins TRBV21-1 to TRBJ2-2; no DNA check was done on the table's D call, TRBD2. TRBV21-1 has pseudogene status. The CDR3 extends over 17 amino acids. The CDR3 spells CASSKAGLATNTGELFF. DNA for the CDR3: TGTGCCAGCAGCAAAGCGGGACTAGCAACGAACACCGGGGAGCTGTTTTTT.

CDR3 in DNA: TGTGCCAGCAGTTATCGGGACAGGGACTACGAGCAGTACTTC. This encodes CASSYRDRDYEQYF. V gene TRBV12-3 or TRBV12-4 combines with J gene TRBJ2-7, with TRBD1 identical over 9 bases. Unmatched junction bases numbered 4, after V lost 4 bases and J lost 3 bases. The CDR3 consists of 14 residues.